The clone carrying this TCR beta chain was observed once. Germline V CDR1 and CDR2: MNHEY, SVGAGI. With V trimmed by 2 bases and J by 3 bases, 6 bases remained unmatched. The CDR3 is 16 residues long. The data were taken from a study of blood T cell repertoires in COVID-19. At the level of the study: Acute-phase and convalescent COVID-19 samples originated in the United States, Italy and Spain. Sources were T cells, B-cell-depleted T cells, or PBMCs; the material itself was cDNA or gDNA.

In the source study's methods: For nucleated cells, counts were estimated from reference gene primer amplification. Sequencing used immunoSEQ multiplex PCR; TCRdb keeps in-frame clones, though not all of them. D and trimming come from the DNA, and the V and J calls and clone size come from that table. The sample yields 110,000 to 150,000 clones, 75% to 85% seen once. This chain joins TRBV6-5 and TRBJ2-1, with 8 bases that match TRBD2. This receptor was obtained from a woman aged 50 to 60 with acute or convalescent COVID-19. The specimen was peripheral blood. The CDR3 nucleotides are TGTGCCAGCAGTTACGGGACTAGGGTCGGCTACAATGAGCAGTTCTTC. Translated, it gives CASSYGTRVGYNEQFF.